This paragraph covers one T cell receptor (beta chain) sequence. Its target is unknown. The germline gives CDR1 SGHAT, CDR2 FQNNGV. Trimming removed 0 bases at V and 8 bases at J, with 5 bases between. The CDR3 is 13 residues long. This sample was included in a study of cytomegalovirus exposure and HLA in healthy donors. Study findings and constraints: Follow-up analysis later connected one missense variant in DCLRE1C with trimming of TCR beta V- and J-genes.

Primers included in the PCR were 60 Vbeta and 13 Jbeta primers. Measured with immunoSEQ multiplex PCR; TCRdb has only the in-frame clones, and not every one. The repertoire holds around 110,000 clones, with 55% to 80% as singletons. The gene calls are TRBV11-2 and TRBJ1-6; no clear D. The sequence derives from a woman in her 30s in good health and CMV-seronegative. The specimen was PBMCs. CDR3 DNA sequence: TGTGCCAGCAGCTTAGAAACTTATTCACCCCTCCACTTT. This gives the protein CASSLETYSPLHF. The full variable domain, rest sourced from reference TRBV11-2 and TRBJ1-6, is EAGVAQSPRYKIIEKRQSVAFWCNPISGHATLYWYQQILGQGPKLLIQFQNNGVVDDSQLPKDRFSAERLKGVDSTLKIQPAKLEDSAVYLCASSLETYSPLHFGNGTRLTVT.